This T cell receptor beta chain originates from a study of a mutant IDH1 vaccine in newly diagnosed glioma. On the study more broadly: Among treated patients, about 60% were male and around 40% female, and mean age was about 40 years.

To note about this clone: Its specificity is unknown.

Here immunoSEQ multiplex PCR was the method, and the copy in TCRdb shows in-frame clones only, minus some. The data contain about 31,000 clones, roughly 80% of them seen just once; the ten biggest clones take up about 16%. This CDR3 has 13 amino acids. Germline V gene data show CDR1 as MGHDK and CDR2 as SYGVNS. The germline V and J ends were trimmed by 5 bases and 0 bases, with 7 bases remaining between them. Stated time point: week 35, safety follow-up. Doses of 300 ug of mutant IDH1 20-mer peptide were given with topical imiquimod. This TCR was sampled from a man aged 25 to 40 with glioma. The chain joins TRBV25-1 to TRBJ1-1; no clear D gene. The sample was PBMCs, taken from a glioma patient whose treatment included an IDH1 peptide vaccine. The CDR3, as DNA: TGTGCCAGCAGTCCCATACTGAACACTGAAGCTTTCTTT. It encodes CASSPILNTEAFF.